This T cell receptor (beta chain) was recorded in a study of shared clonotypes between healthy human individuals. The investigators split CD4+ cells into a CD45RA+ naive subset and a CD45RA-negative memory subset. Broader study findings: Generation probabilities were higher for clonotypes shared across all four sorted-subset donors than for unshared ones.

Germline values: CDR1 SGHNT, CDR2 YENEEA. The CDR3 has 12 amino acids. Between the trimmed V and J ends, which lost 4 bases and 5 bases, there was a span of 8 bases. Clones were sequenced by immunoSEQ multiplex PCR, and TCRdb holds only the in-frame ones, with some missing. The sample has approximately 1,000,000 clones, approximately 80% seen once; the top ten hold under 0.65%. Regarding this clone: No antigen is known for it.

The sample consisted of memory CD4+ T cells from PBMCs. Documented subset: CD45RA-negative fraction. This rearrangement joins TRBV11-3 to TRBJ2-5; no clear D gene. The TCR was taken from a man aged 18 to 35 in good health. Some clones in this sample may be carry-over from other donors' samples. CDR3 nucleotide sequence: TGTGCCAGCAGCTCCGCCCGGGAGACCCAGTACTTC. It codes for CASSSARETQYF.